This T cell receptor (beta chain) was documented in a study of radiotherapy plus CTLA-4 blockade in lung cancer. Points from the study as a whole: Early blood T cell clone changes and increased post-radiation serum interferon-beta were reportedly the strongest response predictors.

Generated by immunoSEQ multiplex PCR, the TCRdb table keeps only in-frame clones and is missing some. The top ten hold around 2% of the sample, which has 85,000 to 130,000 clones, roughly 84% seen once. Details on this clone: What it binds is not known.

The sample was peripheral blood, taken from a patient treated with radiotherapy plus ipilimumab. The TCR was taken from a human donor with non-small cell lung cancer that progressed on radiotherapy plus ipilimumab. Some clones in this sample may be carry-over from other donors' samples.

CDR3 region: CASRIRTEYGYTF. The CDR3 DNA reads TGTGCCAGCAGAATCCGGACGGAATATGGCTACACCTTC. The V and J genes are TRBV6-5 and TRBJ1-2; no reliable D call. V was cut by 6 bases and J by 5 bases, with 13 bases left in between. Germline lookup yields CDR1 MNHEY and CDR2 SVGAGI. The CDR3 has 13 residues.